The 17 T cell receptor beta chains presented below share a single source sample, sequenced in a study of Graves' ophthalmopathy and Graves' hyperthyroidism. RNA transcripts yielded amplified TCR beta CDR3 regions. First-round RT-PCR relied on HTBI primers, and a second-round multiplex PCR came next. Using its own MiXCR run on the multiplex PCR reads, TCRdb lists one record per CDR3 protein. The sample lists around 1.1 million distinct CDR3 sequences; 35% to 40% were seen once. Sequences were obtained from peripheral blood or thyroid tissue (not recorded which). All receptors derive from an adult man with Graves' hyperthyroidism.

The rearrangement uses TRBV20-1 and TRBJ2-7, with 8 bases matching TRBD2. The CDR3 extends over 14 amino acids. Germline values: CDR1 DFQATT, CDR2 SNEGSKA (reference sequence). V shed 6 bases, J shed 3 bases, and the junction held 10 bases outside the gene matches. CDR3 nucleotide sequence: TGCAGTGCCGATACCGGGACTAGTCTCTACGAGCAGTACTTC. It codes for CSADTGTSLYEQYF.

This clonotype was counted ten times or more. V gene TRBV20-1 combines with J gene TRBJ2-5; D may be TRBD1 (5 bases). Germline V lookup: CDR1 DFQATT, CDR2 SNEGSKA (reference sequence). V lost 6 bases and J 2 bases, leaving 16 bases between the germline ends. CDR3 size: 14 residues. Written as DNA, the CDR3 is TGCAGTGCCGGTGCTGACAGCGCACAAGAGACCCAGTACTTC. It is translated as CSAGADSAQETQYF.

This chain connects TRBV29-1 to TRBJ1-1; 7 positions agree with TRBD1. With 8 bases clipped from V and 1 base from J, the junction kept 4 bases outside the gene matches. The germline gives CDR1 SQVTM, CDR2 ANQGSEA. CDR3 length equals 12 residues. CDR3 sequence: CSPGQQNTEAFF. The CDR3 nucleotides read TGCAGCCCGGGACAGCAGAACACTGAAGCTTTCTTT. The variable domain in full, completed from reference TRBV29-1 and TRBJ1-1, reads SAVISQKPSRDICQRGTSLTIQCQVDSQVTMMFWYRQQPGQSLTLIATANQGSEATYESGFVIDKFPISRPNLTFSTLTVSNMSPEDSSIYLCSPGQQNTEAFFGQGTRLTVV.

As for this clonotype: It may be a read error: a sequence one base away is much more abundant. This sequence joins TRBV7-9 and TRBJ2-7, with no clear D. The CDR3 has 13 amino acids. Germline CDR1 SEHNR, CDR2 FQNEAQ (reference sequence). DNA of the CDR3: TGTGCCAGCAGCTTAGTCTTGCAGGACGAGCGGTACTTC. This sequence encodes CASSLVLQDERYF.

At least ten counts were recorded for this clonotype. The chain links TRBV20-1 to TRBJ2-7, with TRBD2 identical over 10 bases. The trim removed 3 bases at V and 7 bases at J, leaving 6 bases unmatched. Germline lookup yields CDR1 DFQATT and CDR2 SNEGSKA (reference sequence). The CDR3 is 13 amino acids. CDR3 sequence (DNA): TGCAGTGCTAGGCTAGCGGGGGTGTGGGAGCAGTACTTC. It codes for CSARLAGVWEQYF.

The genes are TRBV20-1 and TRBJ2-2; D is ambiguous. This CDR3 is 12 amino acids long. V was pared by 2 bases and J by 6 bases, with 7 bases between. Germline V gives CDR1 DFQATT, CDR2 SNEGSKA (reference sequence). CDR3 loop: CSARRQSGELFF. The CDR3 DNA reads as TGCAGTGCTAGACGGCAATCCGGGGAGCTGTTTTTT.

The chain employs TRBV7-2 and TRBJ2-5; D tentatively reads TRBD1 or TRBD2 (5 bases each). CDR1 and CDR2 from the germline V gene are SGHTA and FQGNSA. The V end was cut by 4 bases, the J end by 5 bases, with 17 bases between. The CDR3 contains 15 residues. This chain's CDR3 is CASSSAGIRGETQYF. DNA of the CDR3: TGTGCCAGCAGCTCGGCAGGGATACGAGGGGAGACCCAGTACTTC.

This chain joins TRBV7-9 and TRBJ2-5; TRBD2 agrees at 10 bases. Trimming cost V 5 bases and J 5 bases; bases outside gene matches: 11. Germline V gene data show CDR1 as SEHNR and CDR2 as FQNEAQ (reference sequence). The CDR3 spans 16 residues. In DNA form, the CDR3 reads TGTGCCAGCAGCCCTCTACTAGCGGGGCTGGGGGAGACCCAGTACTTC. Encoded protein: CASSPLLAGLGETQYF.

Written as DNA, the CDR3 is TGTGCCAGCAGGACAGGGGGTAGAGATCAGCCCCAGCATTTT. Its protein product is CASRTGGRDQPQHF. V and J are TRBV12-3 or TRBV12-4 and TRBJ1-5, with 9 nucleotides matching TRBD1. The trim removed 6 bases at V and 5 bases at J, leaving 5 bases unmatched. This CDR3 is 14 amino acids long.

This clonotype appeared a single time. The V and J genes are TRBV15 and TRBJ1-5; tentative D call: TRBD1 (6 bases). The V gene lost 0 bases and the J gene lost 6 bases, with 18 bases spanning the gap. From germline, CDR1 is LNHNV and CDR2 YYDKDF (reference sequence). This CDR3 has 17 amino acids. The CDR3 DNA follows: TGTGCCACCAGCAGAGATTTGGTTACAGGGCTGAGTCAGCCCCAGCATTTT. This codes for CATSRDLVTGLSQPQHF.

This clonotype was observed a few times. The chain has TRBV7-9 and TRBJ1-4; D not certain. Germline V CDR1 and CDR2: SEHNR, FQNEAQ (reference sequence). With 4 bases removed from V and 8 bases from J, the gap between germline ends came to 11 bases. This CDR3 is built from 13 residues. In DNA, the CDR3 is TGTGCCAGCAGCTACCGGGAAAAGGAAAAACTGTTTTTT. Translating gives CASSYREKEKLFF.

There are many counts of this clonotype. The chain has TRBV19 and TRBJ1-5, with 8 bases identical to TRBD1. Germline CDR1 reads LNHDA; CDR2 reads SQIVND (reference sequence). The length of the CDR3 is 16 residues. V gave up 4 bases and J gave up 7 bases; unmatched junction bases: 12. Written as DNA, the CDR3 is TGTGCCAGTAGTACCCGGGCCGGACAGGGTAAACAGCCCCAGCATTTT. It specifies CASSTRAGQGKQPQHF. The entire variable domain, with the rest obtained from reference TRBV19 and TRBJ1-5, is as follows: DGGITQSPKYLFRKEGQNVTLSCEQNLNHDAMYWYRQDPGQGLRLIYYSQIVNDFQKGDIAEGYSVSREKKESFPLTVTSAQKNPTAFYLCASSTRAGQGKQPQHFGDGTRLSIL.

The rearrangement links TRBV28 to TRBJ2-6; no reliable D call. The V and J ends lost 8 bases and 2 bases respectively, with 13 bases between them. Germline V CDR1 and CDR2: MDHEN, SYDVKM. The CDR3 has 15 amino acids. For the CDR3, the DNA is TGTGCCAGCCAACAAGACACCCCTGGGGCCAACGTCCTGACTTTC. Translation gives CASQQDTPGANVLTF.

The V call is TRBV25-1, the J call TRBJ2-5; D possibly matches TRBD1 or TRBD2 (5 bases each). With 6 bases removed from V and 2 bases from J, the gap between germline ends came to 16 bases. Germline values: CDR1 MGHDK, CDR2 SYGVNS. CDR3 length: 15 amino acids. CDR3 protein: CASRDWGEGQETQYF. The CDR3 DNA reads TGTGCCAGCAGAGATTGGGGCGAGGGGCAAGAGACCCAGTACTTC.

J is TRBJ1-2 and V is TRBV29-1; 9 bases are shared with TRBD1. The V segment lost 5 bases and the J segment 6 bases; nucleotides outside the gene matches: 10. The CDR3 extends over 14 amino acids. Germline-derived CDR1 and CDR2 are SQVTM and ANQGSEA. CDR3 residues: CSVQTPGDRDGYTF. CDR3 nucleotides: TGCAGCGTTCAGACACCAGGGGACAGGGATGGCTACACCTTC.

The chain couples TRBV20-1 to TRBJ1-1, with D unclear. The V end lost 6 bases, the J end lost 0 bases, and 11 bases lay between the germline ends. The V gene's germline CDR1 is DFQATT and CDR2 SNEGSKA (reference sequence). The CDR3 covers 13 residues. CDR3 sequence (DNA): TGCAGTGCCTTCTTACCTCTGAACACTGAAGCTTTCTTT. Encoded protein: CSAFLPLNTEAFF.

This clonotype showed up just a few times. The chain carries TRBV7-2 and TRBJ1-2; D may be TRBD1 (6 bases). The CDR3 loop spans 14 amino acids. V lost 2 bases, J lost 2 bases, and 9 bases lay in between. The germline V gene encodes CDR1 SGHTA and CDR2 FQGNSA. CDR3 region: CASSLTTGNYGYTF. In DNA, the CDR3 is TGTGCCAGCAGCTTAACCACAGGGAACTATGGCTACACCTTC. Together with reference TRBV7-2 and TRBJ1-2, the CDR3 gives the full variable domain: GAGVSQSPSNKVTEKGKDVELRCDPISGHTALYWYRQSLGQGLEFLIYFQGNSAPDKSGLPSDRFSAERTGGSVSTLTIQRTQQEDSAVYLCASSLTTGNYGYTFGSGTRLTVV.